One and the same sample provided the 25 T cell receptor beta chains below, sequenced in a study of blood T cell repertoires in COVID-19. Sequencing was performed with immunoSEQ multiplex PCR; in TCRdb, only in-frame clones are kept and a portion is missing. This table holds about 59,000 clones, more than 70% found once. The sequencing input was peripheral blood. The receptor set was obtained from a man in his 60s with active or convalescent COVID-19.

The genes are TRBV6-5 and TRBJ1-1, with TRBD1 matching over 9 bases. The CDR3 contains 15 residues. V lost 5 bases, J lost 6 bases, and 10 bases stayed unmatched. Germline CDR1 is MNHEY and CDR2 is SVGAGI. The CDR3 sequence is CASSSSGTGFPEAFF. DNA for the CDR3: TGTGCCAGCAGTAGCTCCGGGACAGGGTTCCCTGAAGCTTTCTTT.

This clone is a singleton in its sample. This rearrangement joins TRBV6-5 to TRBJ1-2; 7 bases line up with TRBD1. Unmatched junction bases numbered 8, after V lost 8 bases and J lost 2 bases. Germline V gives CDR1 MNHEY, CDR2 SVGAGI. This CDR3 contains 14 residues. CDR3 DNA sequence: TGTGCCAGCGCTCAAGACAGGGTAAACTATGGCTACACCTTC. This translates into CASAQDRVNYGYTF.

The chain is built from TRBV9 and TRBJ2-2, with a weak D call TRBD2 (5 bases). Trimming took 4 bases from V and 4 from J, leaving 11 bases between them. CDR1 and CDR2 from the germline V gene are SGDLS and YYNGEE. The CDR3 is made up of 14 amino acids. CDR3 sequence: CASSPDLLTGELFF. The CDR3 coding sequence is TGTGCCAGCAGCCCGGACTTACTCACCGGGGAGCTGTTTTTT. Based on the CDR3 plus reference TRBV9 and TRBJ2-2, the full variable domain is DSGVTQTPKHLITATGQRVTLRCSPRSGDLSVYWYQQSLDQGLQFLIQYYNGEERAKGNILERFSAQQFPDLHSELNLSSLELGDSALYFCASSPDLLTGELFFGEGSRLTVL.

The V call is TRBV9, the J call TRBJ1-5; no reliable D call. Trimming removed 0 bases from V and 1 base from J, with 5 bases in between. This CDR3 has 14 residues. The germline V gene encodes CDR1 SGDLS and CDR2 YYNGEE. The CDR3 loop reads CASSVGASNQPQHF. The CDR3 region has the DNA TGTGCCAGCAGCGTAGGCGCGAGCAATCAGCCCCAGCATTTT.

The chain couples TRBV9 to TRBJ1-5, with no clear D. The V and J ends lost 6 bases and 4 bases respectively, with 26 bases between them. Germline V gene lookup returns CDR1 SGDLS and CDR2 YYNGEE. The CDR3 sequence is 18 residues long. This CDR3 reads CASTTRDFEISANQPQHF. DNA of the CDR3: TGTGCCAGCACCACCCGGGATTTCGAGATATCGGCAAATCAGCCCCAGCATTTT.

The gene calls are TRBV27 and TRBJ2-3, with a possible D match to TRBD2 (6 bases). CDR3 length equals 16 residues. The V end lost 4 bases, the J end lost 3 bases, and 17 bases lay between the germline ends. Looked up from germline, CDR1 is MNHEY and CDR2 is SMNVEV (reference sequence). As DNA, the CDR3 is TGTGCCAGCAGTTATACAAGGGGACTGAGGACAGATACGCAGTATTTT. Protein sequence: CASSYTRGLRTDTQYF.

The chain joins TRBV19 to TRBJ1-1, with D uncertain. CDR1 is LNHDA, CDR2 SQIVND, per germline (reference sequence). Trimming stripped 5 bases from V and 1 base from J, with 11 bases between. This CDR3 has 14 amino acids. CDR3 residues: CASSPAVSNTEAFF. CDR3 nucleotide sequence: TGTGCCAGTAGTCCTGCGGTATCGAACACTGAAGCTTTCTTT.

The genes are TRBV18 and TRBJ2-2, with D possibly matching TRBD1 (5 bases). V dropped 3 bases and J dropped 4 bases, with 12 bases sitting between them. Germline values: CDR1 KGHSH, CDR2 LQKENI. This CDR3 comprises 15 residues. This CDR3 is CASSPQGLGTGELFF. The CDR3 bases are TGTGCCAGCTCACCGCAGGGATTAGGCACCGGGGAGCTGTTTTTT.

The V call is TRBV6-5, the J call TRBJ1-3, with TRBD1 matching 7 bases. Germline V lookup: CDR1 MNHEY, CDR2 SVGAGI. After removal of 4 bases from V and 4 bases from J, the junction contained 10 bases not matched to a gene. CDR3 length: 16 residues. The DNA of the CDR3 is TGTGCCAGCAGTTCTCTCTCGACAGGGAACGGAAACACCATATATTTT. Protein: CASSSLSTGNGNTIYF.

The gene calls are TRBV5-8 and TRBJ1-4; D unclear. In germline, CDR1 is SGHTS, CDR2 YDEGEE. Between the trimmed V and J ends, which lost 4 bases and 0 bases, there was a span of 10 bases. CDR3 size: 15 residues. The CDR3 coding sequence is TGTGCCAGCAGCACCCGGGGAGCAACTAATGAAAAACTGTTTTTT. It translates to CASSTRGATNEKLFF.

The rearrangement links TRBV18 to TRBJ1-1, with D possibly being TRBD1 (5 bases). Germline lookup yields CDR1 KGHSH and CDR2 LQKENI. V was cut by 4 bases and J by 1 base, with 13 bases left in between. The CDR3 contains 15 residues. CDR3 residues: CASSLAGRGNTEAFF. DNA for the CDR3: TGTGCCAGCTCACTCGCCGGGAGGGGGAACACTGAAGCTTTCTTT.

This sequence joins TRBV5-1 and TRBJ1-4; 9 nucleotides align to TRBD1. Looked up from germline, CDR1 is SGHRS and CDR2 is YFSETQ. Trimming took 1 base from V and 6 from J; bases not matched to a gene: 1. The CDR3 extends over 14 amino acids. The CDR3 bases are TGCGCCAGCAGCTTGAGGACAGGGGATGAAAAACTGTTTTTT. As protein: CASSLRTGDEKLFF.

DNA of the CDR3: TGCAGCGTTGGGAAAACAGGAACAACTAATGAAAAACTGTTTTTT. Its translation: CSVGKTGTTNEKLFF. The genes are TRBV29-1 and TRBJ1-4, with D possibly matching TRBD1 (5 bases). The length of the CDR3 is 15 residues. V was shortened by 4 bases and J by 0 bases, with 12 bases between the two germline ends. Germline V gene sequence: CDR1 SQVTM, CDR2 ANQGSEA.

This chain joins TRBV7-3 and TRBJ1-2; 8 bases align to TRBD1. V shed 6 bases and J 6 bases; nucleotides not matched to a gene: 9. CDR1 is SGHTA and CDR2 is FQGTGA in the germline V gene. The CDR3 totals 14 residues. CDR3 residues: CASSPQGAMDGYTF. CDR3 coding DNA: TGTGCCAGCAGTCCCCAGGGGGCGATGGATGGCTACACCTTC.

This clone was observed once. CDR3 sequence: CASRAGTGGELFF. CDR3 DNA sequence: TGTGCCAGCAGAGCCGGGACAGGGGGGGAGCTGTTTTTT. The V gene is TRBV9, the J gene TRBJ2-2; TRBD1 matches at 9 bases. Germline V lookup: CDR1 SGDLS, CDR2 YYNGEE. The V gene end was trimmed by 5 bases and the J gene end by 8 bases; junction bases not matched to a gene: 4. The CDR3 is made up of 13 amino acids.

This chain uses TRBV9 with TRBJ2-1; 11 bases are shared with TRBD2. The CDR3 is made up of 16 amino acids. The trim removed 4 bases at V and 4 bases at J, leaving 7 bases unmatched. Germline CDR1 is SGDLS and CDR2 is YYNGEE. In nucleotides, the CDR3 is TGTGCCAGCAGCCCGCGGGTAGCGGGAGGGTACAATGAGCAGTTCTTC. Its protein is CASSPRVAGGYNEQFF.

This clone has a handful of counts. The V gene is TRBV2, the J gene TRBJ1-2; 8 bases are shared with TRBD1. Losses at the gene ends were 7 bases for V and 7 bases for J; bases not matched to a gene: 11. Germline V CDR1 and CDR2: SNHLY, FYNNEI. The CDR3 has 14 amino acids. CDR3 region: CASNLRTGLSGYTF. CDR3 in DNA: TGTGCCAGCAATCTCCGGACAGGGTTGTCTGGCTACACCTTC. Full variable domain (remainder filled in from reference TRBV2 and TRBJ1-2): EPEVTQTPSHQVTQMGQEVILRCVPISNHLYFYWYRQILGQKVEFLVSFYNNEISEKSEIFDDQFSVERPDGSNFTLKIRSTKLEDSAMYFCASNLRTGLSGYTFGSGTRLTVV.

This chain connects TRBV4-2 to TRBJ1-2, with 7 bases identical to TRBD1. Unmatched junction bases numbered 17, after V lost 2 bases and J lost 8 bases. The germline CDR1 and CDR2 sequences are LGHNA and YNFKEQ. The CDR3 length is 17 residues. The CDR3 here is CASSQKHGEGAVRGYTF. For the CDR3, the DNA is TGTGCCAGCAGCCAAAAGCACGGAGAGGGGGCGGTACGGGGCTACACCTTC.

This clone was counted only a few times. The DNA for the CDR3 is TGTGCCAGCAGCCCACGGGGGGACACTGAAGCTTTCTTT. It translates to CASSPRGDTEAFF. The chain combines TRBV4-2 with TRBJ1-1, with TRBD1 as a possible D gene (5 bases). Germline-derived CDR1 and CDR2 are LGHNA and YNFKEQ. The V end lost 4 bases, the J end lost 3 bases, and 9 bases lay between the germline ends. The CDR3 has 13 residues.

The chain links TRBV19 to TRBJ2-5; TRBD2 aligns across 10 bases. Germline assignment: CDR1 LNHDA and CDR2 SQIVND (reference sequence). J gave up 6 bases and V 6 bases, and 10 bases lay outside the gene matches. This CDR3 region has 15 residues. The CDR3 is CASSNEGLASQTQYF. CDR3 sequence (DNA): TGTGCCAGTAGCAACGAGGGACTAGCGAGCCAGACCCAGTACTTC.

This chain connects TRBV7-8 to TRBJ2-2, with D maybe TRBD1 (6 bases). Deletions cut 5 bases from V and 2 bases from J, with 12 bases between. CDR3 size: 15 residues. CDR1 SGHVS and CDR2 FQNEAQ come from the germline V gene. CDR3 loop: CASSLEQGNTGELFF. DNA for the CDR3: TGTGCCAGCAGCCTCGAACAGGGAAACACCGGGGAGCTGTTTTTT.

V and J are TRBV19 and TRBJ1-1; no clear D gene. The germline V gene encodes CDR1 LNHDA and CDR2 SQIVND (reference sequence). V lost 1 base and J 9 bases, leaving 9 bases between the germline ends. The length of the CDR3 is 12 residues. CDR3 nucleotide sequence: TGTGCCAGTAGTATAGGAGGGTCTAAAGCTTTCTTT. It encodes CASSIGGSKAFF.

The gene calls are TRBV5-1 and TRBJ2-3; D might be TRBD2 (5 bases). CDR3 length equals 13 residues. Trimming took off 4 bases at V and 5 bases at J, with 11 bases between the two ends. Germline V gene lookup returns CDR1 SGHRS and CDR2 YFSETQ. The CDR3 DNA reads as TGCGCCAGCAGCGGCGGGCTTAAAGATACGCAGTATTTT. It yields the protein CASSGGLKDTQYF.

The chain carries TRBV5-1 and TRBJ2-1; 8 bases map to TRBD2. The V and J ends lost 3 bases and 9 bases, in that order; junction bases with no gene match: 17. Germline V gives CDR1 SGHRS, CDR2 YFSETQ. The CDR3 loop spans 17 amino acids. The CDR3 nucleotides are TGCGCCAGCAGCTCCTCACCGGGACTAGTGGGCTCCACTGAGCAGTTCTTC. Translated: CASSSSPGLVGSTEQFF.

The chain combines TRBV6-1 with TRBJ1-5; TRBD1 matches at 8 bases. This CDR3 is built from 15 residues. Unmatched junction bases numbered 4, after V lost 0 bases and J lost 6 bases. Germline CDR1 MNHNS, CDR2 SASEGT. CDR3 DNA sequence: TGTGCCAGCAGTGAAGCGCAGGGGGCGGCTCAGCCCCAGCATTTT. It yields the protein CASSEAQGAAQPQHF.